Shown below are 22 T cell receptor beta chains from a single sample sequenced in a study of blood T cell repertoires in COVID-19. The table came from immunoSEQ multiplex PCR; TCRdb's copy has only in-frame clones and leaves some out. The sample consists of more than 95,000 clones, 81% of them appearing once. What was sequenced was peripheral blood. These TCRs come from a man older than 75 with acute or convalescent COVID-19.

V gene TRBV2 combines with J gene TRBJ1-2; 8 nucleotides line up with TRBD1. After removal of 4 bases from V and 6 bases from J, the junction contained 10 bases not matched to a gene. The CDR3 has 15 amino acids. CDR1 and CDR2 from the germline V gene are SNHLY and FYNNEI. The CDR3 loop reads CASSGSGQVKDGYTF. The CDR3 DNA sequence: TGTGCCAGCAGTGGTTCGGGACAGGTTAAGGATGGCTACACCTTC.

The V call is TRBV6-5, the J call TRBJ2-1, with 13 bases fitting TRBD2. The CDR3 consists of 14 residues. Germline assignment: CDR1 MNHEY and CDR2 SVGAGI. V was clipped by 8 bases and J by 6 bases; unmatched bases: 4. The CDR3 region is CASWTSGRGNEQFF. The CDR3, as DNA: TGTGCCAGCTGGACTAGCGGGAGAGGCAATGAGCAGTTCTTC.

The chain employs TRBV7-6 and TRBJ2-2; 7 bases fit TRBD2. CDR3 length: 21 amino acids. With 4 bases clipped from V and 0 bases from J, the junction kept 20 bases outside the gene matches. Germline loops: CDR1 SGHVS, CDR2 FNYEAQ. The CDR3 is CASSSLTTGTNEYANTGELFF. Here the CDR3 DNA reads TGTGCCAGCAGCTCTCTTACCACCGGGACTAATGAGTACGCGAACACCGGGGAGCTGTTTTTT.

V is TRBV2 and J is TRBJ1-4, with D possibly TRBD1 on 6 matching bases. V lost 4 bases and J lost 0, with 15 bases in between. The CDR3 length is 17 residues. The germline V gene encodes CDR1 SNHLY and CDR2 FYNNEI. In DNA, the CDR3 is TGTGCCAGCAGTGGCCACCTGGGGGCAGCAACTAATGAAAAACTGTTTTTT. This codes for CASSGHLGAATNEKLFF.

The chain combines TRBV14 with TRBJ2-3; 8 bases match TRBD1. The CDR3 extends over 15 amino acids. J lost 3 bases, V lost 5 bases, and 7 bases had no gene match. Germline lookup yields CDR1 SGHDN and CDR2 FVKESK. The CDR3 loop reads CASSTRTGWTDTQYF. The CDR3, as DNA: TGTGCCAGCAGCACCCGGACAGGGTGGACAGATACGCAGTATTTT.

As DNA, the CDR3 is TGTGCCAGCAGTTACTCCGGGAGTCGGGATTCACCCCTCCACTTT. It translates to CASSYSGSRDSPLHF. V is TRBV6-5 and J is TRBJ1-6; D uncertain. Between the trimmed V and J ends, which lost 0 bases and 8 bases, there was a span of 11 bases. Germline assignment: CDR1 MNHEY and CDR2 SVGAGI. This CDR3 spans 15 amino acids.

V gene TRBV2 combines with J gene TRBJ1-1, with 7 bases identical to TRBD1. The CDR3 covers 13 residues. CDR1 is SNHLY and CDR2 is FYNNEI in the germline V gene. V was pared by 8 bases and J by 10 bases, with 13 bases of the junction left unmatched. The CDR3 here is CASEGAQGAGAFF. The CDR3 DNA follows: TGTGCCAGCGAGGGGGCGCAGGGAGCGGGAGCTTTCTTT.

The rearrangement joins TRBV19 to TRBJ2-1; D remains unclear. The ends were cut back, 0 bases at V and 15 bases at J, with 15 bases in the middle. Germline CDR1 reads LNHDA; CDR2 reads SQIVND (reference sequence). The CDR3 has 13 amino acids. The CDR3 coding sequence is TGTGCCAGTAGTATAGATATTACTCCTAGTCCGTTCTTC. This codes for CASSIDITPSPFF.

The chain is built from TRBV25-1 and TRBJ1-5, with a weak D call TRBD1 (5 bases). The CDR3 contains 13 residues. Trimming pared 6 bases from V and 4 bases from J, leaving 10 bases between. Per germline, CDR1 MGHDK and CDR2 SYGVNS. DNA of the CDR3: TGTGCCAGCAGGGGGCAAGGTAATCAGCCCCAGCATTTT. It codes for CASRGQGNQPQHF.

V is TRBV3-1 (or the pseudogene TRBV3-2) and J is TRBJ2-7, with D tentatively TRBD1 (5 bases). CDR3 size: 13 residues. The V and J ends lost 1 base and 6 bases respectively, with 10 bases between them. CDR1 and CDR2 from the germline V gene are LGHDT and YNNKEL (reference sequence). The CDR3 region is CASSQGTRVEQYF. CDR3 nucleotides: TGTGCCAGCAGCCAAGGGACACGCGTCGAGCAGTACTTC.

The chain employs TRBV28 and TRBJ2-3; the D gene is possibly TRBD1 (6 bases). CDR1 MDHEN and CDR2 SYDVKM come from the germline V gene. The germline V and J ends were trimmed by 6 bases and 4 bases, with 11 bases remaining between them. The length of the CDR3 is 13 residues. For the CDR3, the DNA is TGTGCCAGCAGGCAGGGGTTTGCAGATACGCAGTATTTT. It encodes CASRQGFADTQYF.

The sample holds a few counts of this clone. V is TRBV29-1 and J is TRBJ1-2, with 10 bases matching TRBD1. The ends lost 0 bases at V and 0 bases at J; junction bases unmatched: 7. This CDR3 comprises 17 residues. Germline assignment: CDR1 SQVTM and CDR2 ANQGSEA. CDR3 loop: CSVEDPDRGLANYGYTF. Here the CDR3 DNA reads TGCAGCGTTGAAGATCCCGACAGGGGGCTTGCTAACTATGGCTACACCTTC.

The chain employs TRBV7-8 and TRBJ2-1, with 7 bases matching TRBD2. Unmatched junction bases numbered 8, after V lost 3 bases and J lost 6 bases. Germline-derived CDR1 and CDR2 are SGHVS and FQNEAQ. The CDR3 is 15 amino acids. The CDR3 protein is CASSFGGSFGNEQFF. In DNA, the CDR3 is TGTGCCAGCAGCTTCGGGGGGAGTTTCGGCAATGAGCAGTTCTTC.

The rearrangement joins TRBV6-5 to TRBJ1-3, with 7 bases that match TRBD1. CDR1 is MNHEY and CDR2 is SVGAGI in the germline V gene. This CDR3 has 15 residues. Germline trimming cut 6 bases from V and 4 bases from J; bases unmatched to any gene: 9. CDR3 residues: CASSPQGGYGNTIYF. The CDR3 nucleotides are TGTGCCAGCAGCCCCCAGGGGGGTTACGGAAACACCATATATTTT.

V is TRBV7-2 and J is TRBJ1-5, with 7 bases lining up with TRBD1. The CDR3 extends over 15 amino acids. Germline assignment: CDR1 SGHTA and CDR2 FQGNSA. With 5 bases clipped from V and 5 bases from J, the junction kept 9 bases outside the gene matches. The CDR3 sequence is CASSRGRGEHQPQHF. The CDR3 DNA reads TGTGCCAGCAGCCGCGGCAGGGGGGAACATCAGCCCCAGCATTTT.

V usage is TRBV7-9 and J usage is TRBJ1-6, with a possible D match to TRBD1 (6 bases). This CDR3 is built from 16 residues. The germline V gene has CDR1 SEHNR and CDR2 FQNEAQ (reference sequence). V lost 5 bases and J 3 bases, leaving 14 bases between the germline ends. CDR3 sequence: CASSLLPQGYNSPLHF. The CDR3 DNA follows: TGTGCCAGCAGCCTACTACCACAGGGCTATAATTCACCCCTCCACTTT.

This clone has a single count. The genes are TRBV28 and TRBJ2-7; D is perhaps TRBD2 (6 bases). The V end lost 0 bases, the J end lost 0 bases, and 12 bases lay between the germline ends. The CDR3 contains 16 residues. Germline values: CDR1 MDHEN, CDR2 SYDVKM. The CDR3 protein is CASSLWGGGPSYEQYF. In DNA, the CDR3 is TGTGCCAGCAGTTTATGGGGGGGAGGCCCCTCCTACGAGCAGTACTTC.

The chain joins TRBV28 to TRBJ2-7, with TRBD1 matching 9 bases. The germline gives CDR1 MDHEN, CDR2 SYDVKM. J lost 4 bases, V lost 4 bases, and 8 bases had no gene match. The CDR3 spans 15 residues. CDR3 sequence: CASSSPGQGQYEQYF. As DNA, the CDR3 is TGTGCCAGCAGTTCCCCGGGACAGGGCCAATACGAGCAGTACTTC.

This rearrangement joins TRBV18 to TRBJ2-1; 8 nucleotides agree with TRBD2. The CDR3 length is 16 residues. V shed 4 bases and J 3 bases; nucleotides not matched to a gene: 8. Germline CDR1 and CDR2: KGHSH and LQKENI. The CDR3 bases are TGTGCCAGCTCACATGGCGGGAGGCCGTACTACAATGAGCAGTTCTTC. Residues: CASSHGGRPYYNEQFF.

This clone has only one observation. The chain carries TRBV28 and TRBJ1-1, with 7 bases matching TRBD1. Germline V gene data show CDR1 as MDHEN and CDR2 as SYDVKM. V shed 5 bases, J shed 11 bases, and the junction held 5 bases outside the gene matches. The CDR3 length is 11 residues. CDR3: CASSTPGGAFF. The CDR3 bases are TGTGCCAGCAGTACCCCAGGGGGTGCTTTCTTT.

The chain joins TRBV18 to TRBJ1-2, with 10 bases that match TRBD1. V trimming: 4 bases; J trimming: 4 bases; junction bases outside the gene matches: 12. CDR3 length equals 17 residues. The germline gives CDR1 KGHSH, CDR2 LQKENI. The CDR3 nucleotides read TGTGCCAGCTCACGGGACAGGGGAGGTCACTTAGCCTATGGCTACACCTTC. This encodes CASSRDRGGHLAYGYTF.

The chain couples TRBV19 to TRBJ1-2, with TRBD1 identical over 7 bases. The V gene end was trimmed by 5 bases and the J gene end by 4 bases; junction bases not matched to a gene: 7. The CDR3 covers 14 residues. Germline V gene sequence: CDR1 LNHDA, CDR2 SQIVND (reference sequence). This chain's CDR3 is CASSPQTGFYGYTF. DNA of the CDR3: TGTGCCAGTAGTCCCCAGACAGGGTTCTATGGCTACACCTTC.